This is a list of T cell receptor beta chains from one sample in a study of identical twins. Using its own MiXCR run on the 5' RACE reads, TCRdb lists one record per CDR3 protein. The sample holds fewer than 650,000 distinct CDR3 sequences, 9.6% seen once. These data also featured in a second study, about yellow fever vaccine responses in identical twins.

The sequencing input was PBMCs. These receptors all stem from a woman aged 18-30 years in good health. The CDR3 runs from the conserved cysteine through the conserved F or W.

TRBJ2-1 TRBV6-2/TRBV6-3 CASSSNERASYNEQFF
TRBJ2-6 TRBV5-6 CASSSIRAVGANVLTF
TRBJ1-2 TRBV12-3/TRBV12-4 CASSLKGSGREDGYTF
TRBJ1-5 TRBV6-1 CASSEAPGGNQPQHF
TRBJ2-7 TRBV3-1 CASSLTVGSRRDEQYF
TRBJ2-3 TRBV20-1 CSARDLGLNTDTQYF
TRBJ1-6 TRBV12-3/TRBV12-4 CASAQLGSPLHF
TRBJ2-5 TRBV12-3/TRBV12-4 CASSSLTSGRPFYKETQYF
TRBJ1-3 TRBV29-1 CSVERGISGNTIYF
TRBJ1-3 TRBV6-1 CASSQVGNTIYF